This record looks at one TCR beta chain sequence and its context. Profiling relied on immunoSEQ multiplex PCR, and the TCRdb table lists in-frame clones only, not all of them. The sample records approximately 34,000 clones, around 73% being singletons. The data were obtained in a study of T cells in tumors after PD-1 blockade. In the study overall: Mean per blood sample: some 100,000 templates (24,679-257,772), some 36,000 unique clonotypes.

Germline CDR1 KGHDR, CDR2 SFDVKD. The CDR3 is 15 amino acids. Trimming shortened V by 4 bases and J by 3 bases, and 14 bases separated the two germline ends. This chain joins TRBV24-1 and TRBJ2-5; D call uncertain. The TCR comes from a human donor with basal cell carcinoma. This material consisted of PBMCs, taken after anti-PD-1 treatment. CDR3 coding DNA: TGTGCCACCAGTGAATTGCAGAGTGGGAAAGAGACCCAGTACTTC. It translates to CATSELQSGKETQYF.